This T cell receptor beta chain was recorded in a study of OX40 agonist ivuxolimab in advanced cancers. Across the whole study: Participants averaged around 60 years of age (range roughly 23 to 79) and were 82.7% male.

V dropped 4 bases and J dropped 0 bases, with 7 bases sitting between them. Looked up from germline, CDR1 is SGDLS and CDR2 is YYNGEE. This CDR3 is built from 13 residues. Sequencing used immunoSEQ multiplex PCR; TCRdb keeps in-frame clones, though not all of them. Counted here are more than 40,000 clones, about 80% occurring once; the ten biggest clones make up around 2%. To note about this clone: Its target is unknown.

Study-level points and caveats: Expanded peripheral T cells had an undetermined antigen specificity. Clonal expansion by week 6 occurred in CD4+ and CD8+ blood T cells (at 0.1 to 3.0 mg/kg).

The sequenced sample was CD4+ or CD8+ T cells sorted from blood, obtained in a trial of the OX40 agonist ivuxolimab. This TCR was sampled from an adult with an advanced solid tumor such as melanoma, head and neck, liver or kidney cancer. V and J are TRBV9 and TRBJ1-1; D remains unclear. CDR3 nucleotide sequence: TGTGCCAGCAGCCGGATCATGAACACTGAAGCTTTCTTT. Translated: CASSRIMNTEAFF.